These T cell receptor beta chains were read from a single sample in a study of T cells after yellow fever vaccination. Each CDR3 protein is one row after TCRdb ran MiXCR on the 5' RACE reads. The sample has some 97,000 distinct CDR3 sequences, under 6.5% seen once. Sequenced material: CD8+ T cells sorted from PBMCs, taken 10 days after the yellow fever booster vaccination. The receptors derive from a young man who received the YFV17D yellow fever vaccine. Both conserved end residues are part of each CDR3. D genes are given only for firm matches. Size is omitted from some rows. Given values are once, few, many or a class for expanded clones.

cdr3_aa: CASSLGRGQDGYTF
cdr3_nt: TGTGCCAGCAGCTTAGGCAGGGGGCAGGATGGCTACACCTTC
d_call: TRBD1
v_call: TRBV7-9
j_call: TRBJ1-2
clone_size: NA

cdr3_aa: CANSGTGVSGANVLTF
cdr3_nt: TGTGCCAATTCCGGGACAGGGGTCTCTGGGGCCAACGTCCTGACTTTC
d_call: TRBD1
v_call: TRBV10-3
j_call: TRBJ2-6
clone_size: many

cdr3_aa: CASSQGFRGAYEQYF
cdr3_nt: TGCGCCAGCAGCCAAGGCTTTAGGGGGGCCTACGAGCAGTACTTC
d_call: NA
v_call: TRBV4-3
j_call: TRBJ2-7
clone_size: few

cdr3_aa: CASSLGGSGELFF
cdr3_nt: TGTGCCAGCAGCCTAGGGGGTTCCGGGGAGCTGTTTTTT
d_call: NA
v_call: TRBV7-8
j_call: TRBJ2-2
clone_size: NA

cdr3_aa: CASSFQYRNQTQYF
cdr3_nt: TGTGCCAGCAGTTTCCAATACAGGAACCAGACCCAGTACTTC
d_call: NA
v_call: TRBV6-5
j_call: TRBJ2-5
clone_size: NA

cdr3_aa: CASSYGGATEAFF
cdr3_nt: TGTGCCAGCAGTTACGGGGGGGCTACTGAAGCTTTCTTT
d_call: NA
v_call: TRBV6-5
j_call: TRBJ1-1
clone_size: NA

cdr3_aa: CASSQDWSDYSYEQYF
cdr3_nt: TGCGCCAGCAGCCAAGATTGGTCAGACTACTCCTACGAGCAGTACTTC
d_call: NA
v_call: TRBV4-1
j_call: TRBJ2-7
clone_size: many

cdr3_aa: CASSEEGNQPQHF
cdr3_nt: TGTGCCAGCAGCGAGGAGGGGAATCAGCCCCAGCATTTT
d_call: NA
v_call: TRBV7-9
j_call: TRBJ1-5
clone_size: few

cdr3_aa: CSARDRWIAGTGETQYF
cdr3_nt: TGCAGTGCTAGAGATCGGTGGATAGCGGGTACGGGGGAGACCCAGTACTTC
d_call: TRBD2
v_call: TRBV20-1
j_call: TRBJ2-5
clone_size: many

cdr3_aa: CASSLGPHYEQYF
cdr3_nt: TGTGCCAGCAGCTTAGGCCCCCACTACGAGCAGTACTTC
d_call: NA
v_call: TRBV7-9
j_call: TRBJ2-7
clone_size: NA

cdr3_aa: CASSTGTTLPGGELFF
cdr3_nt: TGTGCCAGCAGCACTGGGACTACTCTCCCCGGCGGGGAGCTGTTTTTT
d_call: TRBD2
v_call: TRBV7-9
j_call: TRBJ2-2
clone_size: NA

cdr3_aa: CARRQGGYGYTF
cdr3_nt: TGCGCCAGACGCCAGGGTGGATATGGCTACACCTTC
d_call: NA
v_call: TRBV5-1
j_call: TRBJ1-2
clone_size: many

cdr3_aa: CASSYSTLYEQYF
cdr3_nt: TGTGCCAGCAGTTACTCGACCCTCTACGAGCAGTACTTC
d_call: NA
v_call: TRBV6-6
j_call: TRBJ2-7
clone_size: few

cdr3_aa: CASSQKDQLDYTGELFF
cdr3_nt: TGCGCCAGCAGCCAAAAAGATCAGTTAGACTACACCGGGGAGCTGTTTTTT
d_call: NA
v_call: TRBV4-3
j_call: TRBJ2-2
clone_size: many

cdr3_aa: CASSATGLMDSPLHF
cdr3_nt: TGTGCCAGCAGCGCGACGGGACTGATGGATTCACCCCTCCACTTT
d_call: NA
v_call: TRBV7-9
j_call: TRBJ1-6
clone_size: NA

cdr3_aa: CASSLLGGATEAFF
cdr3_nt: TGTGCCAGCAGCCTCCTGGGAGGGGCCACTGAAGCTTTCTTT
d_call: NA
v_call: TRBV6-2/TRBV6-3
j_call: TRBJ1-1
clone_size: NA

cdr3_aa: CASSRRDSSSNQPQHF
cdr3_nt: TGCGCCAGCAGCCGCAGGGACAGCTCTAGCAATCAGCCCCAGCATTTT
d_call: TRBD1
v_call: TRBV4-1
j_call: TRBJ1-5
clone_size: few

cdr3_aa: CASRGGGGSYEQYF
cdr3_nt: TGCGCCAGCAGGGGCGGGGGTGGCTCCTACGAGCAGTACTTC
d_call: TRBD2
v_call: TRBV5-1
j_call: TRBJ2-7
clone_size: NA

cdr3_aa: CASQSYNEQFF
cdr3_nt: TGTGCCAGCCAGTCCTACAATGAGCAGTTCTTC
d_call: NA
v_call: TRBV12-3/TRBV12-4
j_call: TRBJ2-1
clone_size: NA

cdr3_aa: CASSYSRQGNTEAFF
cdr3_nt: TGTGCCAGCAGTTACTCGAGGCAGGGGAACACTGAAGCTTTCTTT
d_call: NA
v_call: TRBV6-5
j_call: TRBJ1-1
clone_size: NA

cdr3_aa: CASSPDPWTGVKTQYF
cdr3_nt: TGTGCCAGCAGCCCCGACCCTTGGACAGGGGTAAAGACCCAGTACTTC
d_call: TRBD1
v_call: TRBV3-1
j_call: TRBJ2-5
clone_size: NA

cdr3_aa: CASSPEGTDTQYF
cdr3_nt: TGTGCCAGCAGCCCGGAAGGCACAGATACGCAGTATTTT
d_call: NA
v_call: TRBV7-9
j_call: TRBJ2-3
clone_size: many

cdr3_aa: CASSRLAADTQYF
cdr3_nt: TGCGCCAGCAGTAGGCTAGCGGCAGATACGCAGTATTTT
d_call: TRBD2
v_call: TRBV10-2
j_call: TRBJ2-3
clone_size: many

cdr3_aa: CASSIKGRGYTF
cdr3_nt: TGTGCCAGTAGTATAAAGGGTCGCGGCTACACCTTC
d_call: NA
v_call: TRBV19
j_call: TRBJ1-2
clone_size: NA

cdr3_aa: CASSQSPGIRKPYEQYF
cdr3_nt: TGCGCCAGCAGCCAATCCCCGGGGATCCGAAAACCCTACGAGCAGTACTTC
d_call: NA
v_call: TRBV4-1
j_call: TRBJ2-7
clone_size: many

cdr3_aa: CSGTGGAAGANVLTF
cdr3_nt: TGCAGTGGAACAGGGGGCGCCGCTGGGGCCAACGTCCTGACTTTC
d_call: TRBD1
v_call: TRBV20-1
j_call: TRBJ2-6
clone_size: NA

cdr3_aa: CASSGGGGRDYLEQYF
cdr3_nt: TGTGCCAGCAGCGGAGGAGGGGGCAGAGACTATCTCGAGCAGTACTTC
d_call: NA
v_call: TRBV9
j_call: TRBJ2-7
clone_size: few

cdr3_aa: CASSSFWTRTYNEQFF
cdr3_nt: TGTGCCAGCAGCTCCTTCTGGACTCGTACCTACAATGAGCAGTTCTTC
d_call: NA
v_call: TRBV7-8
j_call: TRBJ2-1
clone_size: many

cdr3_aa: CASSQDGGSVTYEQYF
cdr3_nt: TGCGCCAGCAGCCAAGACGGCGGCAGCGTTACCTACGAGCAGTACTTC
d_call: NA
v_call: TRBV4-3
j_call: TRBJ2-7
clone_size: few

cdr3_aa: CSASAGQGADGYTF
cdr3_nt: TGCAGTGCTAGTGCCGGACAGGGGGCGGATGGCTACACCTTC
d_call: TRBD1
v_call: TRBV20-1
j_call: TRBJ1-2
clone_size: many

cdr3_aa: CASSPQNLYEQYF
cdr3_nt: TGTGCCAGCAGCCCGCAGAACCTCTACGAGCAGTACTTC
d_call: NA
v_call: TRBV27
j_call: TRBJ2-7
clone_size: NA

cdr3_aa: CASSIGLAGSTYNEQFF
cdr3_nt: TGTGCCAGTAGTATAGGGCTAGCGGGGTCCACCTACAATGAGCAGTTCTTC
d_call: TRBD2
v_call: TRBV19
j_call: TRBJ2-1
clone_size: NA

cdr3_aa: CASSHISRLAGNPDTQYF
cdr3_nt: TGTGCCAGCAGCCATATTTCCCGACTAGCGGGAAACCCAGATACGCAGTATTTT
d_call: TRBD2
v_call: TRBV7-9
j_call: TRBJ2-3
clone_size: few

cdr3_aa: CASRATSGTGDYNEQFF
cdr3_nt: TGTGCCAGCAGGGCTACCTCCGGGACAGGGGATTACAATGAGCAGTTCTTC
d_call: TRBD1
v_call: TRBV2
j_call: TRBJ2-1
clone_size: many

cdr3_aa: CASSPGQEGEKLFF
cdr3_nt: TGCGCCAGCAGCCCCGGCCAGGAGGGTGAAAAACTGTTTTTT
d_call: NA
v_call: TRBV5-1
j_call: TRBJ1-4
clone_size: few

cdr3_aa: CASSISGSSYNEQFF
cdr3_nt: TGTGCCAGTAGTATCAGCGGGAGCTCCTACAATGAGCAGTTCTTC
d_call: TRBD2
v_call: TRBV19
j_call: TRBJ2-1
clone_size: NA

cdr3_aa: CASSVDRAGGTYQETQYF
cdr3_nt: TGTGCCAGCAGCGTGGATAGGGCAGGCGGCACGTACCAAGAGACCCAGTACTTC
d_call: NA
v_call: TRBV9
j_call: TRBJ2-5
clone_size: many

cdr3_aa: CASSLGPGANGYTF
cdr3_nt: TGTGCCAGCAGCTTAGGCCCGGGGGCAAATGGCTACACCTTC
d_call: NA
v_call: TRBV7-9
j_call: TRBJ1-2
clone_size: NA

cdr3_aa: CSASLASGGAAEQFF
cdr3_nt: TGCAGTGCTAGTCTGGCTAGCGGGGGGGCCGCTGAGCAGTTCTTC
d_call: TRBD2
v_call: TRBV20-1
j_call: TRBJ2-1
clone_size: many

cdr3_aa: CSARGGFGQPQHF
cdr3_nt: TGCAGTGCTAGAGGGGGTTTTGGTCAGCCCCAGCATTTT
d_call: NA
v_call: TRBV20-1
j_call: TRBJ1-5
clone_size: NA

cdr3_aa: CATSRDGGSNQPQHF
cdr3_nt: TGTGCCACCAGCAGAGATGGGGGTAGCAATCAGCCCCAGCATTTT
d_call: NA
v_call: TRBV15
j_call: TRBJ1-5
clone_size: NA

cdr3_aa: CASSAGPAGPREYF
cdr3_nt: TGTGCCAGCAGCGCGGGCCCGGCCGGGCCTCGGGAGTATTTT
d_call: NA
v_call: TRBV9
j_call: TRBJ2-3
clone_size: NA

cdr3_aa: CASSLEEGNNEQFF
cdr3_nt: TGTGCCAGCAGCTTAGAGGAGGGGAACAATGAGCAGTTCTTC
d_call: NA
v_call: TRBV7-8
j_call: TRBJ2-1
clone_size: few

cdr3_aa: CASSLPGGSAQPQHF
cdr3_nt: TGTGCCAGCAGTTTACCAGGGGGGTCGGCTCAGCCCCAGCATTTT
d_call: TRBD1
v_call: TRBV12-3/TRBV12-4
j_call: TRBJ1-5
clone_size: few

cdr3_aa: CASMGETQYF
cdr3_nt: TGTGCCAGCATGGGAGAGACCCAGTACTTC
d_call: NA
v_call: TRBV25-1
j_call: TRBJ2-5
clone_size: many

cdr3_aa: CASSYTSLQPEGYTF
cdr3_nt: TGTGCCAGCAGCTATACTTCACTGCAGCCGGAGGGCTACACCTTC
d_call: NA
v_call: TRBV5-5
j_call: TRBJ1-2
clone_size: few

cdr3_aa: CASSLRDRGETQYF
cdr3_nt: TGTGCCAGCAGTTTAAGGGACAGGGGCGAGACCCAGTACTTC
d_call: TRBD1
v_call: TRBV12-3/TRBV12-4
j_call: TRBJ2-5
clone_size: NA

cdr3_aa: CSARDGEQQETQYF
cdr3_nt: TGCAGTGCTAGAGATGGGGAGCAACAAGAGACCCAGTACTTC
d_call: NA
v_call: TRBV20-1
j_call: TRBJ2-5
clone_size: many

cdr3_aa: CSAIGGNTEAFF
cdr3_nt: TGCAGTGCAATAGGCGGTAACACTGAAGCTTTCTTT
d_call: NA
v_call: TRBV20-1
j_call: TRBJ1-1
clone_size: NA

cdr3_aa: CASSFGRGDSHGYTF
cdr3_nt: TGTGCCAGCAGCTTCGGTCGAGGGGACAGTCATGGCTACACCTTC
d_call: TRBD1
v_call: TRBV7-2
j_call: TRBJ1-2
clone_size: NA

cdr3_aa: CASSLTGETTEAFF
cdr3_nt: TGTGCCAGCAGCTTAACAGGGGAGACCACTGAAGCTTTCTTT
d_call: TRBD1
v_call: TRBV7-9
j_call: TRBJ1-1
clone_size: NA

cdr3_aa: CASSSPILGGSNTGELFF
cdr3_nt: TGTGCCAGCAGTTCCCCGATATTAGGGGGCTCGAACACCGGGGAGCTGTTTTTT
d_call: TRBD1
v_call: TRBV28
j_call: TRBJ2-2
clone_size: few

cdr3_aa: CASSQAGNTMDGQYF
cdr3_nt: TGCGCCAGCAGCCAAGCAGGGAACACAATGGACGGCCAGTACTTC
d_call: NA
v_call: TRBV4-1
j_call: TRBJ2-5
clone_size: few